This is a list of T cell receptor beta chains from one sample in a study of response to subunit inactivated influenza vaccine. One entry per CDR3 protein results from TCRdb running MiXCR on the RT-PCR reads. The data show about 520,000 distinct CDR3 sequences, roughly 11% seen once. This sample comprised PBMCs from blood, obtained more than 35 days after vaccination. All receptors derive from a man aged 45-65 years who received an inactivated influenza vaccine. Each CDR3 is given with its conserved first and last residue. Each record gives: V gene, clone size, J gene, D gene, CDR3 protein, CDR3 DNA. The D gene is left open where the match is weak. Expanded clones get a size class; other rows say once, few or many, or leave the size out.

V: TRBV15; size: -; J: TRBJ2-5; D: -; CDR3: CATSRDLPGTALKTQYF; DNA: TGTGCCACCAGCAGAGATCTCCCCGGGACGGCCCTTAAGACCCAGTACTTC
V: TRBV6-2/TRBV6-3; size: -; J: TRBJ2-3; D: TRBD2; CDR3: CASSYQPTSGGSTDTQYF; DNA: TGTGCCAGCAGTTATCAGCCAACTAGCGGGGGGAGCACAGATACGCAGTATTTT
V: TRBV6-2/TRBV6-3; size: -; J: TRBJ1-5; D: -; CDR3: CASSYPSDRPNRSNQPQHF; DNA: TGTGCCAGCAGTTATCCCTCCGACAGACCCAATAGGAGCAATCAGCCCCAGCATTTT
V: TRBV11-2; size: -; J: TRBJ2-1; D: TRBD2; CDR3: CASSPSPSGGYNEQFF; DNA: TGTGCCAGCAGCCCCTCACCTAGCGGGGGATACAATGAGCAGTTCTTC
V: TRBV12-3/TRBV12-4; size: many; J: TRBJ2-1; D: -; CDR3: CASSVTDEQFF; DNA: TGTGCCAGTAGTGTTACGGATGAGCAGTTCTTC
V: TRBV14; size: -; J: TRBJ2-1; D: TRBD2; CDR3: CASSLDSSSGSRFF; DNA: TGTGCCAGCAGCTTAGACTCCTCTAGCGGCAGCCGGTTCTTC
V: TRBV5-1; size: many; J: TRBJ1-1; D: -; CDR3: CASSLAQQSSEAFF; DNA: TGCGCCAGCAGCTTGGCTCAGCAATCCTCTGAAGCTTTCTTT
V: TRBV29-1; size: many; J: TRBJ2-7; D: -; CDR3: CSVEGGSGSSYEQYF; DNA: TGCAGCGTTGAAGGAGGTAGCGGAAGCTCCTACGAGCAGTACTTC
V: TRBV7-9; size: many; J: TRBJ2-2; D: -; CDR3: CASSLYTGELFF; DNA: TGTGCCAGCAGCCTATACACCGGGGAGCTGTTTTTT
V: TRBV7-9; size: -; J: TRBJ2-3; D: -; CDR3: CAIDQNGNNLLPQYF; DNA: TGTGCCATCGACCAAAACGGTAACAACCTATTGCCGCAGTATTTT
V: TRBV29-1; size: many; J: TRBJ2-7; D: TRBD1; CDR3: CSVEPRDRGNSGEQYF; DNA: TGCAGCGTTGAGCCTAGGGACAGGGGGAACTCGGGTGAGCAGTACTTC
V: TRBV12-3/TRBV12-4; size: few; J: TRBJ2-1; D: -; CDR3: CASSGEFGINEQFF; DNA: TGTGCCAGCAGTGGAGAGTTCGGGATCAATGAGCAGTTCTTC
V: TRBV12-3/TRBV12-4; size: -; J: TRBJ2-5; D: TRBD2; CDR3: CASSSLAGSRETQYF; DNA: TGTGCCAGCAGTTCCCTAGCGGGATCCCGGGAGACCCAGTACTTC
V: TRBV29-1; size: -; J: TRBJ2-5; D: TRBD1; CDR3: CSIATGGQETQYF; DNA: TGCAGCATCGCGACAGGGGGCCAGGAGACCCAGTACTTC
V: TRBV7-8; size: many; J: TRBJ2-4; D: -; CDR3: CASTALTAKNIQYF; DNA: TGTGCCAGCACAGCACTTACAGCCAAAAACATTCAGTACTTC
V: TRBV2; size: few; J: TRBJ2-7; D: -; CDR3: CASSDLGTEQYF; DNA: TGTGCCAGCAGTGATTTAGGGACCGAGCAGTACTTC
V: TRBV7-6; size: few; J: TRBJ2-1; D: -; CDR3: CASSLEQTQRWSYNEQFF; DNA: TGTGCCAGCAGCTTAGAACAAACCCAACGGTGGTCCTACAATGAGCAGTTCTTC
V: TRBV3-1; size: -; J: TRBJ2-1; D: -; CDR3: CASSQVFRQGNEQFF; DNA: TGTGCCAGCAGCCAAGTCTTTCGGCAGGGAAACGAGCAGTTCTTC
V: TRBV29-1; size: few; J: TRBJ2-3; D: -; CDR3: CSVLKLVTDTQYF; DNA: TGCAGCGTCCTTAAACTAGTAACAGATACGCAGTATTTT
V: TRBV7-9; size: -; J: TRBJ1-5; D: -; CDR3: CASSKQGGGNQPQHF; DNA: TGTGCCAGCAGTAAACAGGGAGGTGGCAATCAGCCCCAGCATTTT
V: TRBV12-3/TRBV12-4; size: few; J: TRBJ1-2; D: -; CDR3: CASSIDSSGYGYTF; DNA: TGTGCCAGCAGTATCGACTCTTCGGGCTATGGCTACACCTTC
V: TRBV12-3/TRBV12-4; size: -; J: TRBJ2-1; D: TRBD1; CDR3: CASSPGGGQGDDEQFF; DNA: TGTGCCAGCAGCCCAGGAGGCGGACAGGGGGACGATGAGCAGTTCTTC